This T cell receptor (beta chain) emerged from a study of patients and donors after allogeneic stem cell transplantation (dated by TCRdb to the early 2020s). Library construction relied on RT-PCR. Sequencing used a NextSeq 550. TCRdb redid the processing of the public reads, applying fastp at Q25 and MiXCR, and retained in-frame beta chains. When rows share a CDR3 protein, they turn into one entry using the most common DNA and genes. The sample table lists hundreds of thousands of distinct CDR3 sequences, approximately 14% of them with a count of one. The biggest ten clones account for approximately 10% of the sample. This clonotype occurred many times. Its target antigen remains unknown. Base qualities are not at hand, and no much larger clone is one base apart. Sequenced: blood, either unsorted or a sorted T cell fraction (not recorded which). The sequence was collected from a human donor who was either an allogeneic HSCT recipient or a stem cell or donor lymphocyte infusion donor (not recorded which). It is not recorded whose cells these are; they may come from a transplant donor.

The bases read TGCGCCAGCAGCCTAGGGGACGTGATCGCTGAAGCTTTCTTT. Its protein reads: CASSLGDVIAEAFF. The chain couples TRBV5-1 to TRBJ1-1; TRBD1 is perhaps the D gene, given 5 matching bases. Measured from the cysteine to the phenylalanine, the CDR3 is 14 residues long. Just CDR3 DNA is preserved here, 42 bases in frame from base 1. CDR1 and CDR2 (SGHRS, YFSETQ) derive from the germline V gene. V gives up 4 bases and J gives up 6 bases, and the segment between their germline ends measures 16 bases.